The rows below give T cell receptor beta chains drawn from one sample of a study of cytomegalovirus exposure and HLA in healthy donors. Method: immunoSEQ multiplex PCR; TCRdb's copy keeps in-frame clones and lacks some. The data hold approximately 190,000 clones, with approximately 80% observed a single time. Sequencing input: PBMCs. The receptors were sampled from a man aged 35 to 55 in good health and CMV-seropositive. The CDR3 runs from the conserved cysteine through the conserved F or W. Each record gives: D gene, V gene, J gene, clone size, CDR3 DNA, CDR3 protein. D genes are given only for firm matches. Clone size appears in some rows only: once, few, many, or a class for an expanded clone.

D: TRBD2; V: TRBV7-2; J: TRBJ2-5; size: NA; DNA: TGTGCCAGCAGCCTAGCGGCGTTATCCTCAAGGGAGCAGTACTTC; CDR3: CASSLAALSSREQYF
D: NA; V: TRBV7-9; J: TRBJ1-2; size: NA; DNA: TGTGCCAGCAGCAAGCCCTCGACAGGCCACTATGGCTACACCTTC; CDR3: CASSKPSTGHYGYTF
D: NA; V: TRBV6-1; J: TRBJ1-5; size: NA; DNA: TGTGCCAGCAGTGCTGGGCAGGGTAGTCAGCCCCAGCATTTT; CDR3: CASSAGQGSQPQHF
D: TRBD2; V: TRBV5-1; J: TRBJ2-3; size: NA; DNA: TGCGCCAGCAGCTTGGTCGGGGGGGGCTCCACAGATACGCAGTATTTT; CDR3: CASSLVGGGSTDTQYF
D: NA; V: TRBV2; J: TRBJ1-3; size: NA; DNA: TGTGCCAGCAAGCATAGGACAGTGACCTCTGGAAACACCATATATTTT; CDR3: CASKHRTVTSGNTIYF
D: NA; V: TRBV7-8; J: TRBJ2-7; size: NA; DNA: TGTGCCAGCAGCTTAGTAGGGGCCTACGAGCAGTACTTC; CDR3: CASSLVGAYEQYF
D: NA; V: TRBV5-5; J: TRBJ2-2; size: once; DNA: TGTGCCAGCAGCTCAGGGGCAGGGAAATTAGCCGGGGAGCTGTTTTTT; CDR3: CASSSGAGKLAGELFF
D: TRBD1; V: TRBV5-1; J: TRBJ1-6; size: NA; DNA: TGCGCCAGCAGCTGGGGTGGACAGGGAAGCCGTTCACCCCTCCACTTT; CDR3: CASSWGGQGSRSPLHF
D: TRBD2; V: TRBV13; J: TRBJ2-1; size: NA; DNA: TGTGCCAGCAGCTCCCGGGGGGGCTCCTACAATGAGCAGTTCTTC; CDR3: CASSSRGGSYNEQFF
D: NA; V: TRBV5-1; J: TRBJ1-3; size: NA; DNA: TGCGCCAGCAGGCAAAGTAGCTCTGGAAACACCATATATTTT; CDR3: CASRQSSSGNTIYF
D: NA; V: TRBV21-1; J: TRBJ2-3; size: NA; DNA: TGTGCCAGCAACCTAAGGGAACAGGGGATAAGTACGCAGTATTTT; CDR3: CASNLREQGISTQYF
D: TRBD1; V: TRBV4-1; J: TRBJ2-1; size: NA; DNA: TGCGCCAGCAGCCATTCCGGGACAGGTAACAATGAGCAGTTCTTC; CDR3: CASSHSGTGNNEQFF
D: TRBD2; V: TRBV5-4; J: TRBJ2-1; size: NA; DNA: TGTGCCAGCAGCCAAGATACTAGCGGGAGGGCCCACAATGAGCAGTTCTTC; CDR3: CASSQDTSGRAHNEQFF
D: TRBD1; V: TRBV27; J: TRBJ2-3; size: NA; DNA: TGTGCCAGCAGTGGGACAGGGCTCGGCGCAGATACGCAGTATTTT; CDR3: CASSGTGLGADTQYF
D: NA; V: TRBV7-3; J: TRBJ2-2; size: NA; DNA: TGTGCCAGCAGCCCTTGGGGGGGCGGGGGACACACCGGGGAGCTGTTTTTT; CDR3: CASSPWGGGGHTGELFF
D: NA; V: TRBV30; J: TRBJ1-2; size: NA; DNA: TGTGCCTGGAGTCAAGGGAGCTATGGCTACACCTTC; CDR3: CAWSQGSYGYTF
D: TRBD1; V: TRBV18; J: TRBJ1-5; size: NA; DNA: TGTGCCAGCTCTGCGACAGGGTATAGCAATCAGCCCCAGCATTTT; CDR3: CASSATGYSNQPQHF
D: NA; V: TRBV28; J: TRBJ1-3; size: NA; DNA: TGTGCCAGCAGTAGCCCAGTCGCGGGGGGAAACACCATATATTTT; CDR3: CASSSPVAGGNTIYF
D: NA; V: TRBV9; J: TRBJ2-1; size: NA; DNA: TGTGCCAGCAGCCTACGAGACTCCTGGGTCGACAATGAGCAGTTCTTC; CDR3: CASSLRDSWVDNEQFF